The 16 T cell receptor beta chains below all came from one sample that was sequenced in a study of ipilimumab plus nivolumab after autologous stem cell transplantation. Assay used: immunoSEQ multiplex PCR; TCRdb lists only in-frame clones, some missing. The repertoire holds about 17,000 clones, 65% to 80% seen once, with less than 40% in the top ten. Material: PBMCs, obtained in a trial of ipilimumab plus nivolumab as post-transplant consolidation. These receptors all come from a male donor with diffuse large B-cell lymphoma.

CDR3 coding DNA: TGTGCCAGCAGTTCCGGGACTAGCGGGGTAAAGAGGATGGGCAATGAGCAGTTCTTC. It encodes CASSSGTSGVKRMGNEQFF. The V call is TRBV27, the J call TRBJ2-1; 13 positions match TRBD2. The ends lost 4 bases at V and 6 bases at J; junction bases unmatched: 15. The CDR3 spans 19 residues. In germline, CDR1 is MNHEY, CDR2 SMNVEV (reference sequence).

About this clone itself: The junction departs from germline at one end; a sequencing error may be responsible. The chain combines TRBV30 with TRBJ2-1, with TRBD2 matching over 11 bases. The length of the CDR3 is 14 residues. Germline CDR1 GTSNPN, CDR2 SVGIG (reference sequence). CDR3 residues: CACRLAGKEGEQLF. The CDR3 DNA follows: TGTGCCTGCCGACTAGCGGGGAAGGAGGGTGAGCAGCTCTTC.

This clone has only one observation. The chain uses TRBV6-5 and TRBJ1-5, with a weak D call TRBD1 (5 bases). Trimming left V 4 bases short and J 3 bases short, with 10 bases between. Germline CDR1 MNHEY, CDR2 SVGAGI. The CDR3 is made up of 14 amino acids. CDR3 residues: CASSSAGNNQPQHF. CDR3 DNA: TGTGCCAGCAGTTCCGCAGGGAACAATCAGCCCCAGCATTTT.

This chain uses TRBV11-2 with TRBJ1-1, with D uncertain. Germline CDR1 and CDR2: SGHAT and FQNNGV. Deletions cut 7 bases from V and 1 base from J, with 10 bases between. The CDR3 extends over 13 amino acids. The CDR3 sequence: CASTVRSNTEAFF. For the CDR3, the DNA is TGTGCCAGCACCGTTCGGTCGAACACTGAAGCTTTCTTT.

In nucleotides, the CDR3 is TGTGCCAGCAGTCCCACTAGCGGGGGTAACACCGGGGAGCTGTTTTTT. This codes for CASSPTSGGNTGELFF. J is TRBJ2-2 and V is TRBV2, with TRBD2 matching over 11 bases. Germline CDR1 SNHLY, CDR2 FYNNEI. The CDR3 sequence is 16 residues long. Trimming cost V 5 bases and J 2 bases; bases outside gene matches: 4.

The rearrangement uses TRBV6-1 and TRBJ1-4; the match to TRBD1 covers 7 bases. V trimming: 6 bases; J trimming: 10 bases; junction bases outside the gene matches: 11. Per germline, CDR1 MNHNS and CDR2 SASEGT. The CDR3 is 14 amino acids. CDR3 sequence reads: CASSQQGIRGKLFF. The CDR3 DNA follows: TGTGCCAGCAGCCAACAGGGGATTCGCGGAAAACTGTTTTTT.

In its sample, this clone was seen once. The V and J genes are TRBV7-3 and TRBJ2-1, with 12 bases that match TRBD2. Germline V lookup: CDR1 SGHTA, CDR2 FQGTGA. The CDR3 runs to 16 residues. V shed 2 bases and J 8 bases; nucleotides not matched to a gene: 7. DNA for the CDR3: TGTGCCAGCAGCTTATCGCTAGCGGGGGGGAAAGATGAGCAGTTCTTC. It codes for CASSLSLAGGKDEQFF.

The chain joins TRBV7-3 to TRBJ1-3; D is ambiguous. The V gene lost 2 bases and the J gene lost 3 bases, with 8 bases spanning the gap. CDR1 and CDR2 from the germline V gene are SGHTA and FQGTGA. The CDR3 is 14 residues long. The CDR3 here is CASSLDSSGNTIYF. In DNA, the CDR3 is TGTGCCAGCAGCTTAGATTCAAGTGGAAACACCATATATTTT. Full variable domain (missing parts from reference TRBV7-3 and TRBJ1-3): GAGVSQTPSNKVTEKGKYVELRCDPISGHTALYWYRQSLGQGPEFLIYFQGTGAADDSGLPNDRFFAVRPEGSVSTLKIQRTERGDSAVYLCASSLDSSGNTIYFGEGSWLTVV.

This chain connects TRBV18 to TRBJ2-2; tentatively, D is TRBD1 (6 bases). Trimming took off 3 bases at V and 6 bases at J, with 14 bases between the two ends. This CDR3 is 15 amino acids long. Germline V gives CDR1 KGHSH, CDR2 LQKENI. The CDR3 nucleotides are TGTGCCAGCTCACCCGGAGCACAGGGATCCGGGGAGCTGTTTTTT. It yields the protein CASSPGAQGSGELFF.

The CDR3 DNA reads TGTGCCAGCAGTCGAGCGGGGGGCTACAATGAGCAGTTCTTC. This sequence encodes CASSRAGGYNEQFF. The rearrangement links TRBV7-9 to TRBJ2-1; the match to TRBD2 covers 9 bases. V trimming: 6 bases; J trimming: 3 bases; junction bases outside the gene matches: 3. This CDR3 has 14 amino acids. CDR1 and CDR2 from the germline V gene are SEHNR and FQNEAQ (reference sequence).

This chain connects TRBV2 to TRBJ2-7; D unresolved. Trimming pared 3 bases from V and 0 bases from J, leaving 6 bases between. The CDR3 sequence is 13 residues long. Germline lookup yields CDR1 SNHLY and CDR2 FYNNEI. CDR3 sequence: CASSEEYSYEQYF. Written as DNA, the CDR3 is TGTGCCAGCAGTGAGGAGTACTCCTACGAGCAGTACTTC.

This clone was seen once. V and J are TRBV19 and TRBJ1-1; a possible D gene is TRBD1 (5 bases). The CDR3 sequence is 14 residues long. V dropped 7 bases and J dropped 4 bases, with 16 bases sitting between them. Per the germline V gene, CDR1 is LNHDA and CDR2 is SQIVND (reference sequence). The DNA of the CDR3 is TGTGCCAGTAACTATGAGCGGGGGGGCACTGAAGCTTTCTTT. Translating it yields CASNYERGGTEAFF.

The V and J genes are TRBV11-3 and TRBJ2-4; D gene unclear. The CDR3 contains 13 residues. Between the trimmed V and J ends, which lost 5 bases and 6 bases, there was a span of 11 bases. Germline V gives CDR1 SGHNT, CDR2 YENEEA. CDR3 sequence: CASSLRALNIQYF. The CDR3 DNA follows: TGTGCCAGCAGCCTCCGGGCTTTAAACATTCAGTACTTC. Full variable domain (outside the CDR3, taken from reference TRBV11-3 and TRBJ2-4): EAGVVQSPRYKIIEKKQPVAFWCNPISGHNTLYWYLQNLGQGPELLIRYENEEAVDDSQLPKDRFSAERLKGVDSTLKIQPAELGDSAVYLCASSLRALNIQYFGAGTRLSVL.

The CDR3 spells CASSEALFTGELFF. DNA of the CDR3: TGTGCCAGCAGTGAAGCCCTCTTCACCGGGGAGCTGTTTTTT. The chain combines TRBV6-1 with TRBJ2-2; D not certain. The ends were cut back, 0 bases at V and 4 bases at J, with 6 bases in the middle. CDR3 size: 14 residues. Germline-derived CDR1 and CDR2 are MNHNS and SASEGT.

This clone has a handful of counts. The CDR3 reads CSVGGGGGTDTQYF. The CDR3, as DNA: TGCAGCGTCGGAGGGGGAGGTGGCACAGATACGCAGTATTTT. The chain links TRBV29-1 to TRBJ2-3; D may be TRBD1 or TRBD2 (6 bases each). Per the germline V gene, CDR1 is SQVTM and CDR2 is ANQGSEA. Trimming took 6 bases from V and 1 from J, leaving 14 bases between them. This CDR3 region has 14 residues.

V gene TRBV7-8 combines with J gene TRBJ2-2; D gene uncertain. This CDR3 is 12 amino acids long. V was clipped by 5 bases and J by 3 bases, with 4 bases between them. From germline, CDR1 is SGHVS and CDR2 FQNEAQ. The CDR3: CASSRDTGELFF. CDR3 coding DNA: TGTGCCAGCAGCCGGGACACCGGGGAGCTGTTTTTT.